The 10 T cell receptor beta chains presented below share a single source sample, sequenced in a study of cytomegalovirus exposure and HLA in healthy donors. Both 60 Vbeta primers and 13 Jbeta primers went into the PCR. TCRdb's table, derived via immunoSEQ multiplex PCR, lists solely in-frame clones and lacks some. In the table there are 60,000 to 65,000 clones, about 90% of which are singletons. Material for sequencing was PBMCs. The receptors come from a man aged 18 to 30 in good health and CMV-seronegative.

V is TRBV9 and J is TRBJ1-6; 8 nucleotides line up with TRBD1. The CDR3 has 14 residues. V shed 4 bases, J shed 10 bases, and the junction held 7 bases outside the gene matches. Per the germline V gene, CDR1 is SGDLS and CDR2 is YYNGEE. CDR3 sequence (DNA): TGTGCCAGCAGCATAGGACAGGGAGCCTCACCCCTCCACTTT. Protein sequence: CASSIGQGASPLHF.

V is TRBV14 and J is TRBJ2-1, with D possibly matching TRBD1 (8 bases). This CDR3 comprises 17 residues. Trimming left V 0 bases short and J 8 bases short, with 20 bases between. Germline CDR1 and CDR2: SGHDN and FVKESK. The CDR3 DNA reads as TGTGCCAGCAGCCAAGAACTATATCGGACAGGGAGGGATGAGCAGTTCTTC. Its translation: CASSQELYRTGRDEQFF. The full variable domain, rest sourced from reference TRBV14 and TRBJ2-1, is EAGVTQFPSHSVIEKGQTVTLRCDPISGHDNLYWYRRVMGKEIKFLLHFVKESKQDESGMPNNRFLAERTGGTYSTLKVQPAELEDSGVYFCASSQELYRTGRDEQFFGPGTRLTVL.

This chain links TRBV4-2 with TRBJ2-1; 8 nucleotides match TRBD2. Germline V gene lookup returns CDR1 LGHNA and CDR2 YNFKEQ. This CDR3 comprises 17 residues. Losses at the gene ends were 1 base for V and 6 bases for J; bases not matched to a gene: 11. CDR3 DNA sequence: TGTGCCAGCAGCCAAGCGGGGGGACCCGGGGGGGCCAATGAGCAGTTCTTC. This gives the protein CASSQAGGPGGANEQFF.

CDR3 residues: CASSQDPSGGARETQYF. The CDR3 nucleotides are TGCGCCAGCAGCCAAGACCCTAGCGGGGGGGCGCGGGAGACCCAGTACTTC. The V call is TRBV4-1, the J call TRBJ2-5, with 12 bases aligning to TRBD2. Germline CDR1 reads MGHRA; CDR2 reads YSYEKL. The CDR3 sequence is 17 residues long. V shed 0 bases, J shed 5 bases, and the junction held 7 bases outside the gene matches.

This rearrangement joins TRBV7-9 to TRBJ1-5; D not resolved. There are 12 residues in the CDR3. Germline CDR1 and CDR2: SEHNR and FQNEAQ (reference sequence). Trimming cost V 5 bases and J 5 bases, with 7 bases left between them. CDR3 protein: CASSAGDQPQHF. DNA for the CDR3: TGTGCCAGCAGCGCCGGGGATCAGCCCCAGCATTTT.

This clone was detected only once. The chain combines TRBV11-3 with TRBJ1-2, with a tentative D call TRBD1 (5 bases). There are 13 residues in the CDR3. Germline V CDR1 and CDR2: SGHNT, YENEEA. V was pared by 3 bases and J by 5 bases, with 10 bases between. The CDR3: CASSFGGGYGYTF. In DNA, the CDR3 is TGTGCCAGCAGCTTTGGGGGGGGTTATGGCTACACCTTC.

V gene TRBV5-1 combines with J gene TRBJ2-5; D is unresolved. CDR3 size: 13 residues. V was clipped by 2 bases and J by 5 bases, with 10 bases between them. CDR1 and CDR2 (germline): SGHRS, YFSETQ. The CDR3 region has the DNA TGCGCCAGCAGCTTAATCCTCGGGGAGACCCAGTACTTC. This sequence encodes CASSLILGETQYF.

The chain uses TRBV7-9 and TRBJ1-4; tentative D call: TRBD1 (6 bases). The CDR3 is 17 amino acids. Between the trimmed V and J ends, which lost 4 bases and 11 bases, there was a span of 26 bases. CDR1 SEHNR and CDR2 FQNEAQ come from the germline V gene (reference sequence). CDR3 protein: CASSSVGQNRDLWKLFF. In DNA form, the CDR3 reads TGTGCCAGCAGCTCAGTGGGGCAAAACAGGGATCTCTGGAAACTGTTTTTT.

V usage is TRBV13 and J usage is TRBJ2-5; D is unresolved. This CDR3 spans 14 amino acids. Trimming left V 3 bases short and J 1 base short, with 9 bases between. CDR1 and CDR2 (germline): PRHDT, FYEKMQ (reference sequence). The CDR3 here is CASSLGLSQETQYF. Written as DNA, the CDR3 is TGTGCCAGCAGCTTGGGCCTTTCCCAAGAGACCCAGTACTTC. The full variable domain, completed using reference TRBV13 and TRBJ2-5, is AAGVIQSPRHLIKEKRETATLKCYPIPRHDTVYWYQQGPGQDPQFLISFYEKMQSDKGSIPDRFSAQQFSDYHSELNMSSLELGDSALYFCASSLGLSQETQYFGPGTRLLVL.

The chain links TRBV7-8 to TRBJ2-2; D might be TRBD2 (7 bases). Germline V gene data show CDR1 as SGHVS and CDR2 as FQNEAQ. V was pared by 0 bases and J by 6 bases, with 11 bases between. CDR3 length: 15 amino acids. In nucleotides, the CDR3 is TGTGCCAGCAGCTTAGCGGGGGGGCCTTCCGGGGAGCTGTTTTTT. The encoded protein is CASSLAGGPSGELFF.